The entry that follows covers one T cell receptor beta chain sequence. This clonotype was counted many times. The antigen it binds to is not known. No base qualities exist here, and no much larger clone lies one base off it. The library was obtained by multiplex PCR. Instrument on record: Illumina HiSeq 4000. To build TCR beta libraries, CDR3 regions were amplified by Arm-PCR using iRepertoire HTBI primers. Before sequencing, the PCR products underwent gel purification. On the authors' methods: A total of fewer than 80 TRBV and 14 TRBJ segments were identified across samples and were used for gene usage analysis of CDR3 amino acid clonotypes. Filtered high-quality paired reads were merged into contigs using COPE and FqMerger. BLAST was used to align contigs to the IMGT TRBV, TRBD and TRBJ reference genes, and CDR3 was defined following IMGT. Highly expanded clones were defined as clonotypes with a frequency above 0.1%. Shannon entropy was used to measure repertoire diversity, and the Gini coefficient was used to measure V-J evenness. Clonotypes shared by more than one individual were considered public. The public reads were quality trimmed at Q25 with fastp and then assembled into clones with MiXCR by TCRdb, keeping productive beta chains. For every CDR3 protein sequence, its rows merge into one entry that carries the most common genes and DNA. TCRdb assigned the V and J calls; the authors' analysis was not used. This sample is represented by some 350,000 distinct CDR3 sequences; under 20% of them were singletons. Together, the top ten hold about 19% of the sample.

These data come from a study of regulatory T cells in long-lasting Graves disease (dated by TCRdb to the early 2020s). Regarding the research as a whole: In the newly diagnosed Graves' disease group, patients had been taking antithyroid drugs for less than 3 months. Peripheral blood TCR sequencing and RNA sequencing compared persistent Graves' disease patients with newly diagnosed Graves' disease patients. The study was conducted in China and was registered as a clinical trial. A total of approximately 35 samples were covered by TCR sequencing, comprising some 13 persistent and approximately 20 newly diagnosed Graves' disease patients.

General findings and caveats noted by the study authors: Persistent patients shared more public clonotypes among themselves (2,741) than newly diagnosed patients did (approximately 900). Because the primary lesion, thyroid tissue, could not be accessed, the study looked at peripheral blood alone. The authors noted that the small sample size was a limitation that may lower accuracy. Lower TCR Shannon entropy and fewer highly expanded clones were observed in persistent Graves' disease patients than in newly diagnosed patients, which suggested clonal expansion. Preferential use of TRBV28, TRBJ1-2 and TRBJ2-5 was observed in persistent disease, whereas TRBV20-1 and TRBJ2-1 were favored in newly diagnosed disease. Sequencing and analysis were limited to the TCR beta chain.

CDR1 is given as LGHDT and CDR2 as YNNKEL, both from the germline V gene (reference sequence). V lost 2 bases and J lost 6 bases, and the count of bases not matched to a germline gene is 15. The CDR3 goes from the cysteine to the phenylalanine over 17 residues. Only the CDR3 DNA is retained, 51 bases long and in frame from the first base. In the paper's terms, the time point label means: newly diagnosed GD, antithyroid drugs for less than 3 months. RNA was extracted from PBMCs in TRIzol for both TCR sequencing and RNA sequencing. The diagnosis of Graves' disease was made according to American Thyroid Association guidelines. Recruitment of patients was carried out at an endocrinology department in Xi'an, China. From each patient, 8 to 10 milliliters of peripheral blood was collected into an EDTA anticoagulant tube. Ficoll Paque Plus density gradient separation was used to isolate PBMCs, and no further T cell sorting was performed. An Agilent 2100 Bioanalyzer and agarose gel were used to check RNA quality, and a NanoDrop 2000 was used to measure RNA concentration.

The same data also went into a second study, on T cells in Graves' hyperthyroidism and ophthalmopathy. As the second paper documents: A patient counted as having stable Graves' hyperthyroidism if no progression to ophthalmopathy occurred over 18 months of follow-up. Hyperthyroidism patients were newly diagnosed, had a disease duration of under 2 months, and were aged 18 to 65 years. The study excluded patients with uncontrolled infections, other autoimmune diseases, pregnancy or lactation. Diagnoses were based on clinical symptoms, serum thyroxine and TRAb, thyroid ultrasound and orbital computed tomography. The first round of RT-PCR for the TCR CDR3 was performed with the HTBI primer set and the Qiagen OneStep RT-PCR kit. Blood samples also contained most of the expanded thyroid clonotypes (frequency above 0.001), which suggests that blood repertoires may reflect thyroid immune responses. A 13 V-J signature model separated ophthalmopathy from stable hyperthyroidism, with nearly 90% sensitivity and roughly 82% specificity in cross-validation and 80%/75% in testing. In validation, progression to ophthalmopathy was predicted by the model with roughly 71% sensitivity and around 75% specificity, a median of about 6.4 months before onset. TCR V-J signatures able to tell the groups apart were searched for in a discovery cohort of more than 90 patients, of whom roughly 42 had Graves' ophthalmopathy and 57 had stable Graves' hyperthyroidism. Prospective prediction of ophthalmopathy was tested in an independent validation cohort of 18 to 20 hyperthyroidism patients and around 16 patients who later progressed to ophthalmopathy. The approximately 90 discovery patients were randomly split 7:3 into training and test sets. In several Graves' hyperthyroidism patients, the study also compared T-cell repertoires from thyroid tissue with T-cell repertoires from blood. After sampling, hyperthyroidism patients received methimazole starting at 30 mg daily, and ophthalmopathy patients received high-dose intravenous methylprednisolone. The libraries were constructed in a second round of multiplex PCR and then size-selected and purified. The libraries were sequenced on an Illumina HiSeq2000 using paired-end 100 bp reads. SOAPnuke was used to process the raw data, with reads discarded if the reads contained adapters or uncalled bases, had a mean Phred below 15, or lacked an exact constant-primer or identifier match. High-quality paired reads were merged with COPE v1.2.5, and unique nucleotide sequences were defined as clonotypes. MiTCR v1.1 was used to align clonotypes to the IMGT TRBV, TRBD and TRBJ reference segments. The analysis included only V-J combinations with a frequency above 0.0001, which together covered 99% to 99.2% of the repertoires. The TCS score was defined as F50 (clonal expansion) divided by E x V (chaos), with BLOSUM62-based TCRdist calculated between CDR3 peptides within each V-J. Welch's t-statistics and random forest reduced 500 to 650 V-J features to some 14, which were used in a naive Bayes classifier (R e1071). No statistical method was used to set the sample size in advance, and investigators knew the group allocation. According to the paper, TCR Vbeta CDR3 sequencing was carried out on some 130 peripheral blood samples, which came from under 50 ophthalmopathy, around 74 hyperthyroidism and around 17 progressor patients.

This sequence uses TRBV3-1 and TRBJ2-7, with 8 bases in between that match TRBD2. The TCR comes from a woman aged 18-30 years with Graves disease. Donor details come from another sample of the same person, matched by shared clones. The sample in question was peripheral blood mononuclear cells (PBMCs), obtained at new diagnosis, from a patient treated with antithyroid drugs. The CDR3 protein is CASSQRGSGLGSGEQYF. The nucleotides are TGTGCCAGCAGCCAAAGAGGTTCGGGACTAGGGTCGGGCGAGCAGTACTTC.